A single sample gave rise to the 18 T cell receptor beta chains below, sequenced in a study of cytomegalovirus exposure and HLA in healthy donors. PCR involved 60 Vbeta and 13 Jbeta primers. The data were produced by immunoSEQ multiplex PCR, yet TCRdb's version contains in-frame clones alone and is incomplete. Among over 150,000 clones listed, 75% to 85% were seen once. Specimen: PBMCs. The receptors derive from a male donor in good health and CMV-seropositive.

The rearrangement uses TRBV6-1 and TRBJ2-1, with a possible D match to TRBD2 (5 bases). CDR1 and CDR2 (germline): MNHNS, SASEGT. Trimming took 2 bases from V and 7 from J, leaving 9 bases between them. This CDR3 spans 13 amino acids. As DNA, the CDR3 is TGTGCCAGCAGTGAAAGGAGCGGAAATGAGCAGTTCTTC. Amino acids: CASSERSGNEQFF.

DNA for the CDR3: TGTGCCAGCAGCTTAGGGGGGGGCGAAGAAAAACTGTTTTTT. It translates to CASSLGGGEEKLFF. V and J are TRBV7-6 and TRBJ1-4; maybe TRBD1 (6 bases). In germline, CDR1 is SGHVS, CDR2 FNYEAQ. With 1 base removed from V and 8 bases from J, the gap between germline ends came to 11 bases. The CDR3 covers 14 residues.

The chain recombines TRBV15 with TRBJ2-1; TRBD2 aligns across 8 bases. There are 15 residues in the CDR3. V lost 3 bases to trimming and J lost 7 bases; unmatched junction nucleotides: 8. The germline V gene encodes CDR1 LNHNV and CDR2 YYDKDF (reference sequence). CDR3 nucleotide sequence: TGTGCCACCAGCAGCCGGGGGGGCTTTAGGAATGAGCAGTTCTTC. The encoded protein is CATSSRGGFRNEQFF.

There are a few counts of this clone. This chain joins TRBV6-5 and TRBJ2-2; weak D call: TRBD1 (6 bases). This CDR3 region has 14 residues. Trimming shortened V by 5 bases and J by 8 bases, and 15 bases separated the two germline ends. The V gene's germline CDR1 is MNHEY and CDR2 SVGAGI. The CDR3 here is CASSVQGESGELFF. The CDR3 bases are TGTGCCAGCAGTGTACAGGGTGAATCAGGGGAGCTGTTTTTT.

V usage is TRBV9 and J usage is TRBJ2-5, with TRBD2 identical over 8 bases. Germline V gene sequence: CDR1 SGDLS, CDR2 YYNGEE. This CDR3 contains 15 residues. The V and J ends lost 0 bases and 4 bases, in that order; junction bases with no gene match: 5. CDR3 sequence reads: CASSVVAGGGETQYF. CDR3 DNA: TGTGCCAGCAGCGTAGTCGCGGGGGGTGGAGAGACCCAGTACTTC.

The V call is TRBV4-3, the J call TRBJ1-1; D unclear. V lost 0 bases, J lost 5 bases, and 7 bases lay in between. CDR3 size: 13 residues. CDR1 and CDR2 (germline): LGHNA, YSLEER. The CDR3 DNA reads TGCGCCAGCAGCCAAGAAGCAAGAACTGAAGCTTTCTTT. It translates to CASSQEARTEAFF.

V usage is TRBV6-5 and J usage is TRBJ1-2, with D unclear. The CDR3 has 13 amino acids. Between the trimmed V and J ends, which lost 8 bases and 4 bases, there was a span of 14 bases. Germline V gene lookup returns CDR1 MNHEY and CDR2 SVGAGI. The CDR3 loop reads CASALSRGYGYTF. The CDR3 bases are TGTGCCAGCGCTTTATCCCGGGGCTATGGCTACACCTTC.

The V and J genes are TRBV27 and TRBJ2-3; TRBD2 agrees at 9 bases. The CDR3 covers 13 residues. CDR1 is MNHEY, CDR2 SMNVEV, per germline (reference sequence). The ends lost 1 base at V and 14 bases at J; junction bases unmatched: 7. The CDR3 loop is CASSLWASGERYF. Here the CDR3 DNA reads TGTGCCAGCAGTTTATGGGCTAGCGGGGAGCGGTATTTT.

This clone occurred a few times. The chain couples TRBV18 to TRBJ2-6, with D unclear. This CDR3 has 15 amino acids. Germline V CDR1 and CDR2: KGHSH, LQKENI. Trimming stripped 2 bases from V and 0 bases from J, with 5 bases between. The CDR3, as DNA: TGTGCCAGCTCACCATGGAGCTCTGGGGCCAACGTCCTGACTTTC. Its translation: CASSPWSSGANVLTF.

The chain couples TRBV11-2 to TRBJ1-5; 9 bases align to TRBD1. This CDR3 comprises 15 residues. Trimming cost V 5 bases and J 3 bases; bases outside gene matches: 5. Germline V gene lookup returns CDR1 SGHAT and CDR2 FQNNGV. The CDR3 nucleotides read TGTGCCAGCAGCCAGGACAGGGGATCCAATCAGCCCCAGCATTTT. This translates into CASSQDRGSNQPQHF.

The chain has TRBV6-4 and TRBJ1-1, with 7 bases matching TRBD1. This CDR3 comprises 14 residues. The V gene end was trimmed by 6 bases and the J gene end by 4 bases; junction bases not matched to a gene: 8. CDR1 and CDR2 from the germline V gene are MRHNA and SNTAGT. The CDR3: CASRLRQGSTEAFF. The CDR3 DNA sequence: TGTGCCAGCAGGCTAAGACAGGGATCCACTGAAGCTTTCTTT.

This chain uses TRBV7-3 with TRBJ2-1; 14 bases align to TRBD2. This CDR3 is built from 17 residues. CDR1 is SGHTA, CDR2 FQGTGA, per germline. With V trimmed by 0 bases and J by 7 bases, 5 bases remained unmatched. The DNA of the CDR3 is TGTGCCAGCAGCTTAACTAGAAGACTAGCGGGGGGGAATGAGCAGTTCTTC. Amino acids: CASSLTRRLAGGNEQFF.

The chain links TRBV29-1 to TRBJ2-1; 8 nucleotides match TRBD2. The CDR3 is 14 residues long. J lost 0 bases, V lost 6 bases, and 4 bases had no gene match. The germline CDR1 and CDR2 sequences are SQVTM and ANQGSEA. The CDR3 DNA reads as TGCAGCGTCAATAGCGGGGCCTCCTACAATGAGCAGTTCTTC. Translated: CSVNSGASYNEQFF.

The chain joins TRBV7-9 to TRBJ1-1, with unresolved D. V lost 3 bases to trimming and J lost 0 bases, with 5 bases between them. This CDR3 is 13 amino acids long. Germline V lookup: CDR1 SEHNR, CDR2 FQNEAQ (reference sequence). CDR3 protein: CASSLGMNTEAFF. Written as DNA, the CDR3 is TGTGCCAGCAGCTTGGGCATGAACACTGAAGCTTTCTTT. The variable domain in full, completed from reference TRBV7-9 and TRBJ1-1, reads DTGVSQNPRHKITKRGQNVTFRCDPISEHNRLYWYRQTLGQGPEFLTYFQNEAQLEKSRLLSDRFSAERPKGSFSTLEIQRTEQGDSAMYLCASSLGMNTEAFFGQGTRLTVV.

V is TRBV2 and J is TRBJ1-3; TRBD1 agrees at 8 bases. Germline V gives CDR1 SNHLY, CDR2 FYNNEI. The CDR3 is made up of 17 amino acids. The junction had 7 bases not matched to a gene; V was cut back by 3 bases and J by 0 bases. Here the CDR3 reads CASSERGTGFSGNTIYF. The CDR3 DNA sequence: TGTGCCAGCAGTGAGCGGGGGACAGGCTTCTCTGGAAACACCATATATTTT. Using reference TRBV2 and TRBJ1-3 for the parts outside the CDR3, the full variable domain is EPEVTQTPSHQVTQMGQEVILRCVPISNHLYFYWYRQILGQKVEFLVSFYNNEISEKSEIFDDQFSVERPDGSNFTLKIRSTKLEDSAMYFCASSERGTGFSGNTIYFGEGSWLTVV.

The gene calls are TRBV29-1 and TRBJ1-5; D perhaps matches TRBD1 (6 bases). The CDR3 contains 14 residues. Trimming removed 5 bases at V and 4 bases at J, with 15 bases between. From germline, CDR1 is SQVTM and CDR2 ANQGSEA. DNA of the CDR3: TGCAGCGTTCTCACAGGGATGGAAAATCAGCCCCAGCATTTT. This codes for CSVLTGMENQPQHF.

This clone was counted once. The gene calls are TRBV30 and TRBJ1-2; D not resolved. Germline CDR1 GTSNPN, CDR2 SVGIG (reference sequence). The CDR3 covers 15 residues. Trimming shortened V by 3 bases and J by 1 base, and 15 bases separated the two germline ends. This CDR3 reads CAWRMERNINYGYTF. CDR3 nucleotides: TGTGCCTGGAGAATGGAGCGTAACATTAACTATGGCTACACCTTC. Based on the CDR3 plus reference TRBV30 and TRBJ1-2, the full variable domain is SQTIHQWPATLVQPVGSPLSLECTVEGTSNPNLYWYRQAAGRGLQLLFYSVGIGQISSEVPQNLSASRPQDRQFILSSKKLLLSDSGFYLCAWRMERNINYGYTFGSGTRLTVV.

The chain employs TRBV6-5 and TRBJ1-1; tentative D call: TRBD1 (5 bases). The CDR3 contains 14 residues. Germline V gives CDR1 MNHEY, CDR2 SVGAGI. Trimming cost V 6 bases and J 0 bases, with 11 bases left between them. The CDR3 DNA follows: TGTGCCAGCAGCCAGACAGCCATGAACACTGAAGCTTTCTTT. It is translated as CASSQTAMNTEAFF.